This entry concerns a single T cell receptor beta chain. Each CDR3 protein gets one entry in TCRdb, which reprocessed the 5' RACE reads and gives no DNA. The sample totals approximately 40,000 distinct CDR3 sequences. The data derive from a study of monozygotic twins with inflammatory bowel disease. The sequence derives from a human donor with ulcerative colitis or Crohn's disease, or a healthy co-twin of an affected twin (not recorded which). Specimen: blood.

CDR3 loop: CASSLTGSYGYTF. V is TRBV5-1 and J is TRBJ1-2. CDR1 SGHRS and CDR2 YFSETQ come from the germline V gene. CDR3 length: 13 residues.